The rows below give T cell receptor beta chains drawn from one sample of a study of CD4 T cells in relation to SARS-CoV-2 and coronaviruses. For these TCRs, the target antigens are not known. Profiling relied on immunoSEQ multiplex PCR, and the TCRdb table lists in-frame clones only, not all of them. The profile shows under 20,000 clones, 82% of them singletons. Sequenced: CD4+ T cells from PBMCs, cultured in vitro. These TCRs come from a human donor in good health. Each CDR3 is given with its conserved first and last residue. D genes are given only for firm matches.

d_gene: .; j_gene: TRBJ2-5; v_gene: TRBV29-1; len: 13; CDR3nt: TGCAGCGTTGAAGAGTCTAAGGTAGAGACCCAGTACTTC; CDR3aa: CSVEESKVETQYF
d_gene: .; j_gene: TRBJ2-2; v_gene: TRBV11-2; len: 14; CDR3nt: TGTGCCCGAGGGGGGGCTTGGGGAACCGGGGAGCTGTTTTTT; CDR3aa: CARGGAWGTGELFF
d_gene: TRBD1; j_gene: TRBJ1-3; v_gene: TRBV5-1; len: 16; CDR3nt: TGCGCCAGCAGTCCCTTGCAAGGGGGCTCAGGAAACACCATATATTTT; CDR3aa: CASSPLQGGSGNTIYF
d_gene: TRBD1; j_gene: TRBJ2-7; v_gene: TRBV10-1; len: 15; CDR3nt: TGCGCCAGCAGTGAGTTAAAGGGGGCGAACTACGAGCAGTACTTC; CDR3aa: CASSELKGANYEQYF
d_gene: .; j_gene: TRBJ1-1; v_gene: TRBV3-1/TRBV3-2; len: 11; CDR3nt: TGTGCCAGCAGCCAAGACCCTGAAGCTTTCTTT; CDR3aa: CASSQDPEAFF
d_gene: .; j_gene: TRBJ1-1; v_gene: TRBV7-9; len: 13; CDR3nt: TGTGCCAGCAACTTAGGGGGATGGGCTGAAGCTTTCTTT; CDR3aa: CASNLGGWAEAFF
d_gene: .; j_gene: TRBJ1-5; v_gene: TRBV19; len: 17; CDR3nt: TGTGCCAGTAAGGGCAGAGGGCGGGGGCGGAACAATCAGCCCCAGCATTTT; CDR3aa: CASKGRGRGRNNQPQHF
d_gene: .; j_gene: TRBJ1-4; v_gene: TRBV19; len: 15; CDR3nt: TGTGCCAGTAGTAGAACGGGCCAGTGGGGGGAAAAACTGTTTTTT; CDR3aa: CASSRTGQWGEKLFF
d_gene: .; j_gene: TRBJ1-4; v_gene: TRBV3-1/TRBV3-2; len: 12; CDR3nt: TGTGCCAGCAGCCAATCCCTTGAAAAACTGTTTTTT; CDR3aa: CASSQSLEKLFF
d_gene: TRBD1; j_gene: TRBJ1-3; v_gene: TRBV2; len: 16; CDR3nt: TGTGCCAGCAGTGAAGCGCGGCAGGGGGCCGGTGGGACCATATATTTT; CDR3aa: CASSEARQGAGGTIYF